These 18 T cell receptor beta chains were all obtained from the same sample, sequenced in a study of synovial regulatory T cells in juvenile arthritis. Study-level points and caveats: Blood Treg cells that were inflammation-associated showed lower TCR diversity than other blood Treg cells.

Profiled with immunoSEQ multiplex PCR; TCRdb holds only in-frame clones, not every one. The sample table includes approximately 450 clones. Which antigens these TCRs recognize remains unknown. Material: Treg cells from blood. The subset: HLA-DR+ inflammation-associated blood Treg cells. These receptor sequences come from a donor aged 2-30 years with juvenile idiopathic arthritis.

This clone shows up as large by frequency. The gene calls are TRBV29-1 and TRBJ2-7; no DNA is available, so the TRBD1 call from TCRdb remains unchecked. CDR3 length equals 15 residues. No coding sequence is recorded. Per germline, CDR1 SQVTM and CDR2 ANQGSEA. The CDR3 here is CSAGPGTGGKYEQYF.

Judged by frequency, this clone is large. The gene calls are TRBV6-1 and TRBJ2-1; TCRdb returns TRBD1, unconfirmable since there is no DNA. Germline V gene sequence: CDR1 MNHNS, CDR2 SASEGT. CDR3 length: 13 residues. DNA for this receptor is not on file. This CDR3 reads CASSVFTDRETFF.

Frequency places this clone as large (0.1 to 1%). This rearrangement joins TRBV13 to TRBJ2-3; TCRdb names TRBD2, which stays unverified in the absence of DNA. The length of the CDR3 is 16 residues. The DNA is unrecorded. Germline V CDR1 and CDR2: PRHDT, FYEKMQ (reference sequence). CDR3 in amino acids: CASSPRPWGTADTQYF.

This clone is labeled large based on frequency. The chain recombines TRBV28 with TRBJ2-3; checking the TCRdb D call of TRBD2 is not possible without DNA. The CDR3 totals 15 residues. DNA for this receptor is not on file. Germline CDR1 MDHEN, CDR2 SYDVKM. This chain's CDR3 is CASTTGGGSTDTQYF.

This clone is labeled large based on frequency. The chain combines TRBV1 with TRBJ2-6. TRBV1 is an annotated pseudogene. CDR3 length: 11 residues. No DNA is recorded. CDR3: CTSSRANVLTF.

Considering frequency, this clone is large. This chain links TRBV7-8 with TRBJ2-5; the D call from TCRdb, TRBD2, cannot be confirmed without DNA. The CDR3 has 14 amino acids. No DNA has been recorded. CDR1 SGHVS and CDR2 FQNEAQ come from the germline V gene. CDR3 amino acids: CASTRGGARETQYF.

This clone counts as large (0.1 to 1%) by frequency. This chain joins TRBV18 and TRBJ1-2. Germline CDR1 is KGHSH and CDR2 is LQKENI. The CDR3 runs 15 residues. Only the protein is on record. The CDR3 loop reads CASSPDLRGGGGYTF.

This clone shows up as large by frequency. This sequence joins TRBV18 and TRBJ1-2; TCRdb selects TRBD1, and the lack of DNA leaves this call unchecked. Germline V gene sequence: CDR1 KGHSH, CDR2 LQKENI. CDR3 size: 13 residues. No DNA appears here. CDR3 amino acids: CASSPGQDYGYTF.

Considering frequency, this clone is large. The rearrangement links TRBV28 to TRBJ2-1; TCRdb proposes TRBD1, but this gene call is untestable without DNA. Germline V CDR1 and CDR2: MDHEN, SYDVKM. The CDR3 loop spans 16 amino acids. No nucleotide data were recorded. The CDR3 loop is CASSSDGTGGQNEQFF. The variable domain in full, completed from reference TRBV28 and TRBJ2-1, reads DVKVTQSSRYLVKRTGEKVFLECVQDMDHENMFWYRQDPGLGLRLIYFSYDVKMKEKGDIPEGYSVSREKKERFSLILESASTNQTSMYLCASSSDGTGGQNEQFFGPGTRLTVL.

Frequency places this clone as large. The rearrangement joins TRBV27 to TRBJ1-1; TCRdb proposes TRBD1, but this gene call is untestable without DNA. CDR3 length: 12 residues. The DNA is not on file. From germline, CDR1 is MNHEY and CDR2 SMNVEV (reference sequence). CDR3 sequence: CASRRPQGEAFF.

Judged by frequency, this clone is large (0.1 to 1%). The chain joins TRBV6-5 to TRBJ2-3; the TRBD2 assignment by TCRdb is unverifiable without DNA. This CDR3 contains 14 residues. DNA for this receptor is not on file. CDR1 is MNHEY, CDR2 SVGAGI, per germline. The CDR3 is CASSYSGLTDTQYF.

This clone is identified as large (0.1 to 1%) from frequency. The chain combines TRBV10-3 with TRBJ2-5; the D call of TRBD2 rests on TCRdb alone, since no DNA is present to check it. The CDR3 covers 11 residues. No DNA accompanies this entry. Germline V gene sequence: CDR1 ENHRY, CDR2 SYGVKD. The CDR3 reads CAIKEEETQYF.

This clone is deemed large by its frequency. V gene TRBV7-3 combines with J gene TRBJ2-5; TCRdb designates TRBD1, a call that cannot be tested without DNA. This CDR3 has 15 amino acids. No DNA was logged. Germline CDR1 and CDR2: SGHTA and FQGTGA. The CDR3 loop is CASSLTPGQQETQYF.

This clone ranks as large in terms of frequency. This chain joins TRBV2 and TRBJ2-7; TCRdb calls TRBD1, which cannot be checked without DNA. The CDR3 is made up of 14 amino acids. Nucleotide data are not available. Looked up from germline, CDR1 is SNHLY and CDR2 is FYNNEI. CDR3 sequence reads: CASSSDRGLSEQYF.

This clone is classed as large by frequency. The CDR3 region is CASSLGRGRGSSYTEAFF. The gene calls are TRBV5-5 and TRBJ1-1. CDR1 SGHKS and CDR2 YYEKEE come from the germline V gene (reference sequence). This CDR3 contains 18 residues. Only the protein is on record.

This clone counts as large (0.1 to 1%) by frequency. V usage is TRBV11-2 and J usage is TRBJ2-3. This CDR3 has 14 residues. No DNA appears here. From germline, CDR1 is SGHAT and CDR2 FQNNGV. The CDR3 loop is CASSKGWGSDTQYF. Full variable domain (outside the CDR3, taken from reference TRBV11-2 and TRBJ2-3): EAGVAQSPRYKIIEKRQSVAFWCNPISGHATLYWYQQILGQGPKLLIQFQNNGVVDDSQLPKDRFSAERLKGVDSTLKIQPAKLEDSAVYLCASSKGWGSDTQYFGPGTRLTVL.

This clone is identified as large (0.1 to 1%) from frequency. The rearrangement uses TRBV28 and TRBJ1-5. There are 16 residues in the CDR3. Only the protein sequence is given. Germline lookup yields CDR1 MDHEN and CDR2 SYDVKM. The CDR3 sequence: CASSLWRGLKYQPQHF.

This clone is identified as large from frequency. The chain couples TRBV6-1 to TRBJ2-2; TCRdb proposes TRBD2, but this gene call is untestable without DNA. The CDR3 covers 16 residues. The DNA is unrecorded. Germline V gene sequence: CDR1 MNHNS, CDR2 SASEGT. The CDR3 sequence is CASSEHEGSVTGELFF.